This is a list of T cell receptor beta chains from one sample in a study of early T cells in non-severe SARS-CoV-2 infection. One entry per CDR3 protein, called by TCRdb with MiXCR from the 5' RACE reads. The data contain 29,000 or so distinct CDR3 sequences, about 8.6% of them singletons. Sequenced sample: whole blood. Receptor source: an adult who was a healthcare worker with PCR-confirmed SARS-CoV-2 infection or an uninfected control (not recorded which). CDR3s include the opening cysteine and the closing phenylalanine or tryptophan. D genes are given only for firm matches. Size is stated for part of the rows, as once, few or many counts, or as a class when the clone is expanded.

TRBJ2-3 | many | 14 | TRBV30 | NA | CAWRLSGFTDTQYF | TGTGCCTGGAGGTTGAGCGGGTTCACAGATACGCAGTATTTT
TRBJ1-2 | many | 15 | TRBV7-2 | NA | CASSPFGTGRSGYTF | TGTGCCAGCAGCCCCTTTGGTACAGGGAGGAGCGGCTACACCTTC
TRBJ2-7 | NA | 14 | TRBV19 | TRBD2 | CASSISGGTLRQYF | TGTGCCAGTAGTATCAGCGGGGGTACCCTTCGGCAGTACTTC
TRBJ2-1 | NA | 14 | TRBV11-1 | NA | CASSFGGTDNEQFF | TGTGCCAGCAGCTTTGGGGGGACGGACAATGAGCAGTTCTTC
TRBJ1-4 | few | 15 | TRBV7-2 | NA | CASSSLLNVGEKLFF | TGTGCCAGCAGCTCCCTCCTGAACGTCGGTGAAAAACTGTTTTTT
TRBJ2-5 | many | 15 | TRBV5-6 | NA | CASSLARQKKETQYF | TGTGCCAGCAGCTTGGCAAGGCAGAAGAAAGAGACCCAGTACTTC
TRBJ2-2 | many | 15 | TRBV7-6 | NA | CASSFSLANTGELFF | TGTGCCAGCAGCTTCTCACTAGCGAACACCGGGGAGCTGTTTTTT
TRBJ2-1 | many | 15 | TRBV20-1 | TRBD2 | CSASRAGGSYNEQFF | TGCAGTGCTAGCCGCGCGGGGGGCTCCTACAATGAGCAGTTCTTC
TRBJ1-2 | many | 13 | TRBV9 | TRBD1 | CASSLTGGNGYTF | TGTGCCAGCAGCCTTACAGGGGGGAATGGCTACACCTTC
TRBJ1-2 | many | 17 | TRBV6-5 | TRBD1 | CASSPAGTGGLGYGYTF | TGTGCCAGCAGCCCGGCCGGGACAGGGGGCTTAGGCTATGGCTACACCTTC
TRBJ2-5 | many | 16 | TRBV9 | TRBD1 | CASSPRGDRALGTQYF | TGTGCCAGCAGCCCCCGGGGTGACAGGGCTCTTGGGACCCAGTACTTC
TRBJ2-7 | NA | 14 | TRBV3-1 | NA | CASSPQGGTYEQYF | TGTGCCAGCAGCCCCCAGGGCGGGACGTACGAGCAGTACTTC
TRBJ2-3 | many | 14 | TRBV11-3 | NA | CASSKQGSSDTQYF | TGTGCCAGCAGCAAACAGGGTTCTTCAGATACGCAGTATTTT
TRBJ1-1 | many | 13 | TRBV18 | NA | CASSREGGTEAFF | TGTGCCAGCTCACGTGAGGGAGGGACTGAAGCTTTCTTT
TRBJ2-7 | many | 14 | TRBV7-9 | TRBD1 | CASSLNRGTYEQYF | TGTGCCAGCAGCTTAAACAGGGGGACCTACGAGCAGTACTTC
TRBJ2-7 | many | 15 | TRBV30 | TRBD1 | CAWNLQGAVAYEQYF | TGTGCCTGGAACCTGCAGGGGGCAGTGGCCTACGAGCAGTACTTC
TRBJ1-2 | medium-sized | 12 | TRBV29-1 | NA | CSGQDKSYGYTF | TGCAGCGGTCAGGATAAGTCATATGGCTACACCTTC
TRBJ1-6 | few | 14 | TRBV7-9 | TRBD1 | CASSLGRGESPLHF | TGTGCCAGCAGCTTAGGCAGGGGGGAATCACCCCTCCACTTT
TRBJ2-5 | many | 12 | TRBV2 | NA | CASPAGAETQYF | TGTGCCAGCCCGGCAGGGGCAGAGACCCAGTACTTC
TRBJ2-5 | NA | 14 | TRBV7-2 | NA | CASSFSAIQETQYF | TGTGCCAGCAGCTTCTCGGCTATCCAAGAGACCCAGTACTTC
TRBJ1-1 | NA | 13 | TRBV7-9 | TRBD1 | CASSLGPGQEAFF | TGTGCCAGCAGCTTAGGTCCGGGACAGGAAGCTTTCTTT
TRBJ2-4 | NA | 14 | TRBV2 | NA | CASRGPEGENIQYF | TGTGCCAGCAGGGGACCCGAGGGGGAAAACATTCAGTACTTC
TRBJ1-1 | many | 12 | TRBV10-3 | NA | CAITGGAEEAFF | TGTGCCATCACAGGAGGGGCCGAGGAAGCTTTCTTT
TRBJ1-2 | NA | 12 | TRBV2 | TRBD1 | CASSEDREGYTF | TGTGCCAGCAGCGAGGACAGGGAAGGCTACACCTTC
TRBJ1-3 | many | 16 | TRBV7-9 | NA | CASSSTLRSSENTIYF | TGTGCCAGCAGCTCTACTTTGAGGAGCTCTGAAAACACCATATATTTT
TRBJ2-2 | NA | 17 | TRBV20-1 | NA | CSARAALAGSNTGELFF | TGCAGTGCTAGGGCCGCTTTAGCCGGGTCGAACACCGGGGAGCTGTTTTTT
TRBJ2-7 | few | 14 | TRBV7-8 | TRBD2 | CAGSFYGTSGLSSF | TGTGCCGGCAGCTTTTACGGGACTAGCGGTCTATCGTCCTTC
TRBJ2-5 | NA | 12 | TRBV7-9 | NA | CASSPKMETQYF | TGTGCCAGCAGCCCAAAGATGGAGACCCAGTACTTC
TRBJ1-2 | many | 14 | TRBV7-9 | TRBD1 | CASSRGQGVYGYTF | TGTGCCAGCAGCAGGGGACAGGGGGTCTATGGCTACACCTTC
TRBJ1-6 | NA | 17 | TRBV6-5 | NA | CASSYSRSGRFNSPLHF | TGTGCCAGCAGTTACTCGAGGTCGGGACGGTTCAATTCACCCCTCCACTTT
TRBJ1-4 | few | 13 | TRBV30 | NA | CASTGEEYEKLFF | TGTGCCTCAACCGGGGAAGAGTATGAAAAACTGTTTTTT
TRBJ2-7 | many | 11 | TRBV30 | NA | CAWSSRWEQYF | TGTGCCTGGAGTTCGCGGTGGGAGCAGTACTTC
TRBJ2-7 | many | 14 | TRBV20-1 | TRBD1 | CSARGRDRDYEQYF | TGCAGTGCTAGGGGAAGGGACAGGGACTACGAGCAGTACTTC
TRBJ2-7 | NA | 14 | TRBV7-2 | NA | CASSLEQSIYEQYF | TGTGCCAGCAGCTTAGAGCAATCGATCTACGAGCAGTACTTC
TRBJ2-7 | few | 13 | TRBV18 | NA | CASSQGVRGEQYF | TGTGCCAGCTCTCAGGGTGTACGGGGCGAGCAGTACTTC
TRBJ1-5 | many | 14 | TRBV6-2/TRBV6-3 | NA | CASSREDAFQPQHF | TGTGCCAGCAGTCGCGAGGACGCCTTCCAGCCCCAGCATTTT
TRBJ2-2 | few | 15 | TRBV19 | TRBD1 | CASSISDRGAGELFF | TGTGCCAGTAGTATTTCCGACAGGGGGGCCGGGGAGCTGTTTTTT
TRBJ2-7 | NA | 16 | TRBV18 | TRBD1 | CASSPPGQGAFSEQYF | TGTGCCAGCTCACCACCGGGACAGGGGGCTTTCTCCGAGCAGTACTTC
TRBJ2-7 | many | 14 | TRBV7-6 | TRBD2 | CASSKQPGGDEQYF | TGTGCCAGCAGCAAGCAGCCGGGAGGGGACGAGCAGTACTTC
TRBJ1-3 | NA | 17 | TRBV7-8 | NA | CASSLARGGRSENTIYF | TGTGCCAGCAGCTTAGCGCGGGGCGGACGATCTGAAAACACCATATATTTT
TRBJ1-3 | many | 15 | TRBV7-6 | NA | CASSLQVSFGNTIYF | TGTGCCAGCAGCCTCCAGGTGTCTTTTGGAAACACCATATATTTT
TRBJ2-3 | NA | 15 | TRBV20-1 | NA | CSASRTTSSTDTQYF | TGCAGTGCTAGTCGGACAACGTCTAGCACAGATACGCAGTATTTT
TRBJ1-6 | medium-sized | 16 | TRBV9 | NA | CASSVAYRTANSPLHF | TGTGCCAGCAGCGTAGCTTATCGGACAGCAAATTCACCCCTCCACTTT
TRBJ2-3 | many | 14 | TRBV6-6 | TRBD1 | CASSRDRGFDTQYF | TGTGCCAGCAGCCGGGACAGGGGGTTCGATACGCAGTATTTT
TRBJ2-5 | many | 13 | TRBV29-1 | TRBD2 | CSVLRGGSETQYF | TGCAGCGTTTTGCGGGGGGGGTCAGAGACCCAGTACTTC
TRBJ1-1 | many | 15 | TRBV6-6 | NA | CASSYVLNLNTEAFF | TGTGCCAGCAGTTACGTCTTGAACCTGAACACTGAAGCTTTCTTT
TRBJ1-3 | many | 15 | TRBV2 | NA | CASSESGISGNTIYF | TGTGCCAGCAGTGAAAGTGGAATCTCTGGAAACACCATATATTTT
TRBJ2-2 | many | 15 | TRBV4-2 | NA | CASSQVGPGSGELFF | TGTGCCAGCAGCCAAGTTGGACCGGGGTCCGGGGAGCTGTTTTTT
TRBJ2-7 | many | 17 | TRBV14 | TRBD1 | CASSQWTGTGVFDEQYF | TGTGCCAGCAGCCAATGGACCGGGACAGGGGTCTTCGACGAGCAGTACTTC
TRBJ2-2 | few | 16 | TRBV7-9 | NA | CASSASRQRNTGELFF | TGTGCCAGCAGCGCCAGTCGACAGAGAAACACCGGGGAGCTGTTTTTT
TRBJ2-3 | many | 14 | TRBV29-1 | NA | CSGTARDSTDTQYF | TGCAGCGGAACCGCAAGGGACAGCACAGATACGCAGTATTTT
TRBJ2-2 | NA | 16 | TRBV3-1 | TRBD2 | CASSPSGTMNTGELFF | TGTGCCAGCAGCCCCTCCGGGACTATGAACACCGGGGAGCTGTTTTTT